This entry concerns a single T cell receptor beta chain. A few counts support this clonotype. Which antigen it targets is not known. It has no much larger one-base neighbor in the sample; base qualities were not kept. The data stem from a study of early T cells in non-severe SARS-CoV-2 infection (dated by TCRdb to the early 2020s). Background on the whole study: Because TCR sequencing relied on bulk RNA taken from unsorted whole blood, pairing of alpha and beta chains was not possible.

The library relied on 5' RACE. Sequencing used a NextSeq 500. In the TCR library protocol, unique molecular identifiers were attached to individual cDNA molecules to correct for PCR bias and sequencing error. TCR alpha and beta chains were both sequenced, and the abundances of alpha and beta sequences in each sample were closely correlated with each other. The authors processed their data as follows. Decombinator V4 was used to perform V gene, J gene and CDR3 annotation of TCR sequences. TCRs were defined as expanded if a significant change between any two time points was detected under a Poisson model with p below 0.0001. TCR abundances were normalised to the total number of TCRs sequenced per sample and were expressed as counts per million. VDJdb, accessed 1 November 2021, was searched for CMV, EBV and SARS-CoV-2 annotated TCRs, excluding TCRs annotated for multiple antigens. TCRdb redid the processing of the public reads, applying fastp at Q25 and MiXCR, and retained in-frame beta chains. A single entry per CDR3 protein holds the most common genes and DNA from its merged rows. The authors' filters were not applied to this entry. This sample holds approximately 45,000 distinct CDR3 sequences; about a tenth were observed only once. Around 9.8% of the sample belongs to the ten largest clones.

Set within a cohort of healthcare workers in London, UK, this nested case-control study involved weekly PCR testing of nasopharyngeal swabs along with blood sampling. Healthcare workers were enrolled in the week of the UK lockdown, from 23 to 31 March 2020, and were followed every week for up to about 16 weeks. Findings and caveats that apply to the study as a whole: VDJdb matching was skewed toward anti-spike CD8 responses and likely underestimated virus-specific expansions by missing private and CD4 specificities.

The source is an adult who was a healthcare worker with PCR-confirmed SARS-CoV-2 infection or an uninfected control (not recorded which). Material: whole blood.

The nucleotide sequence is given as TGTGCCAGCAGCCAAAGGATGAATCAGCCCCAGCATTTT. Its coded protein is CASSQRMNQPQHF. The chain is encoded by TRBV3-1 joined to TRBJ1-5; the D gene cannot be resolved reliably. The germline V gene (reference sequence) specifies LGHDT as CDR1 and YNNKEL as CDR2. Counted from cysteine to phenylalanine, this CDR3 has 13 amino acids. The retained sequence is limited to the CDR3, 39 bases, with the frame set at the first base. V is clipped by 2 bases and J by 4 bases, and the sequence between their germline boundaries is 6 bases long.